The 4 T cell receptor beta chains below come from one sample, sequenced in a study of T cells after posttransplantation cyclophosphamide. Repertoires were generated with immunoSEQ multiplex PCR, while TCRdb's copy carries only in-frame clones and drops some. The sample comprises roughly 4,000 clones, 62% of which are singletons, and just under 25% rests with the top ten. Source material: memory CD8+ T cells sorted from blood. Every receptor here comes from a man aged 25-45 years in good health and a related stem cell transplant donor.

The chain joins TRBV15 to TRBJ2-4, with 9 nucleotides matching TRBD1. Germline values: CDR1 LNHNV, CDR2 YYDKDF (reference sequence). The CDR3 extends over 14 amino acids. Unmatched junction bases numbered 4, after V lost 3 bases and J lost 7 bases. CDR3 sequence (DNA): TGTGCCACCAGCAGGGGACAGGGATCGAACATTCAGTACTTC. Amino acid sequence: CATSRGQGSNIQYF. The whole variable domain, filled in from reference TRBV15 and TRBJ2-4, reads DAMVIQNPRYQVTQFGKPVTLSCSQTLNHNVMYWYQQKSSQAPKLLFHYYDKDFNNEADTPDNFQSRRPNTSFCFLDIRSPGLGDTAMYLCATSRGQGSNIQYFGAGTRLSVL.

This clone was detected once. This chain joins TRBV5-6 and TRBJ2-3; 10 nucleotides align to TRBD2. V lost 4 bases, J lost 1 base, and 6 bases stayed unmatched. The germline V gene has CDR1 SGHDT and CDR2 YYEEEE. This CDR3 region has 16 residues. The CDR3 nucleotides read TGTGCCAGCAGCCGAGGGACTAGCGTGGGCACAGATACGCAGTATTTT. Protein sequence: CASSRGTSVGTDTQYF.

This clone was counted only a few times. The genes are TRBV7-9 and TRBJ1-1; 9 bases are a match to TRBD1. V gave up 5 bases and J gave up 6 bases; unmatched junction bases: 13. The germline CDR1 and CDR2 sequences are SEHNR and FQNEAQ (reference sequence). The CDR3 is 16 residues long. In nucleotides, the CDR3 is TGTGCCAGCAGCGCCCAAGACAGGGGGTCTGGGTCTGAAGCTTTCTTT. This codes for CASSAQDRGSGSEAFF.

This chain uses TRBV19 with TRBJ2-3; the D is unclear. V lost 3 bases, J lost 3 bases, and 7 bases lay in between. This CDR3 is built from 13 residues. Germline CDR1 and CDR2: LNHDA and SQIVND (reference sequence). The CDR3 DNA reads TGTGCCAGTAGTATTATAGCAACAGATACGCAGTATTTT. Its translation: CASSIIATDTQYF.